This T cell receptor (beta chain) was documented in a study of shared clonotypes between healthy human individuals. Study-wide points: The authors expected sequencing depth to affect clonotype sharing among donors.

The authors distributed each subset's genomic DNA evenly over several immunoSEQ plates. Clones were sequenced by immunoSEQ multiplex PCR, and TCRdb holds only the in-frame ones, with some missing. In the table there are about 2 million clones, about 95% of which are singletons. Only CD45RO-negative cells positively selected for CCR7 counted as naive CD8 cells, so terminally differentiated effector memory CD45RA+ cells were excluded. As for this clone: The antigen remains unidentified.

Sequenced material: naive CD8+ T cells sorted from blood. This sequence originates from a man between 18 and 35 years old in good health.

CDR3 loop: CASSYRPTGRNYEQYF. The CDR3 region has the DNA TGTGCCAGCAGTTACCGCCCGACAGGAAGGAACTACGAGCAGTACTTC. The genes are TRBV6-5 and TRBJ2-7, with D possibly being TRBD1 (6 bases). This CDR3 has 16 residues. Germline values: CDR1 MNHEY, CDR2 SVGAGI. The ends were cut back, 2 bases at V and 3 bases at J, with 17 bases in the middle.